These T cell receptor beta chains were read from a single sample in a study of monozygotic twins with inflammatory bowel disease. TCRdb re-analyzed the 5' RACE reads; it lists each CDR3 protein once, without DNA. The sample holds under 45,000 distinct CDR3 sequences. Sequencing used blood. The receptors shown here come from a human donor with ulcerative colitis or Crohn's disease, or a healthy co-twin of an affected twin (not recorded which). The CDR3 runs from the conserved cysteine through the conserved F or W. The order of the fields is clone size, V gene, J gene, CDR3 protein. Size is stated for part of the rows, as once, few or many counts, or as a class when the clone is expanded.

>NA|TRBV29-1|TRBJ1-3
CSAVTGNTIYF
>NA|TRBV30|TRBJ2-7
CASYIRQGAPVQYF
>NA|TRBV30|TRBJ1-1
CAWSGDRVRTEAFF
>NA|TRBV5-4|TRBJ2-7
CASSHTGGPEQYF
>NA|TRBV4-3|TRBJ1-5
CASSRNTGMNQPQHF
>NA|TRBV27|TRBJ2-7
CASSLGPAKGSYEQYF
>NA|TRBV4-1|TRBJ1-4
CASSAERGKLFF
>NA|TRBV9|TRBJ2-3
CASSVGGQTTDTQYF
>NA|TRBV20-1|TRBJ1-6
CSAPSRSGAKDNSPLHF
>NA|TRBV7-9|TRBJ2-7
CASSFSQGAYEQYF
>NA|TRBV7-3|TRBJ2-2
CASSSYTGELFF
>NA|TRBV5-1|TRBJ1-2
CASSLGGPGHPTYGYTF
>NA|TRBV5-1|TRBJ2-3
CASSLLRSGTDTQYF
>NA|TRBV28|TRBJ1-1
CASSFGSVEAFF
>NA|TRBV18|TRBJ2-6
CASSPGGTGANVLTF
>NA|TRBV5-1|TRBJ2-5
CASSSFEETQYF
>NA|TRBV2|TRBJ2-7
CASSEELLATTYEQYF
>NA|TRBV6-5|TRBJ2-6
CASSYGGTGANVLTF
>NA|TRBV7-2|TRBJ1-1
CASSVLSRGEAFF
>NA|TRBV4-1|TRBJ1-1
CASSPPRRPNTEAFF
>NA|TRBV11-1|TRBJ2-5
CASSSRGRSQIVGETQYF
>NA|TRBV12-3/TRBV12-4|TRBJ1-3
CASNDPGNTIYF
>NA|TRBV10-3|TRBJ1-3
CAISLDRNSGNTIYF
>NA|TRBV5-1|TRBJ2-4
CASSLVGTGENIQYF
>NA|TRBV12-3/TRBV12-4|TRBJ2-7
CASTANWGAGEQYF
>NA|TRBV27|TRBJ2-2
CASRGTRGGELFF
>NA|TRBV10-3|TRBJ2-7
CAISETDEQYF
>NA|TRBV7-8|TRBJ1-1
CASSLSRAANTEAFF
>NA|TRBV12-3/TRBV12-4|TRBJ2-7
CASSFRTADEQYF
>NA|TRBV11-3|TRBJ2-2
CASSLVLAPLHGTVIPNTGELFF
>NA|TRBV28|TRBJ2-4
CASSVTGENIQNF
>NA|TRBV10-3|TRBJ1-2
CAISESNRGGGYTF
>NA|TRBV20-1|TRBJ1-1
CSALGRGYSPNTEAFF
>NA|TRBV20-1|TRBJ2-1
CSARVLAGEFYNEQFF
>NA|TRBV6-1|TRBJ2-5
CASSEGGQQETQYF
>NA|TRBV5-1|TRBJ2-1
CASSWTGSYNEQFF
>NA|TRBV13|TRBJ2-7
CASSRGTDDYEQYF
>NA|TRBV20-1|TRBJ2-7
CSAGRQGSYEQYF
>NA|TRBV12-3/TRBV12-4|TRBJ1-2
CASSPLGQINYGYTF
>NA|TRBV5-1|TRBJ2-3
CASSLASSGRGAQDTQYF
>medium-sized|TRBV29-1|TRBJ1-1
CSVGTGGLGEAFF
>NA|TRBV19|TRBJ1-2
CASSIDRDKANGYTF
>NA|TRBV15|TRBJ2-4
CATSSGTVKNMQYF
>NA|TRBV28|TRBJ1-1
CASIRGNSLTEAFF
>NA|TRBV6-1|TRBJ2-1
CASSPVRQRRSYNEQFF
>NA|TRBV14|TRBJ1-3
CASSQVGLFSGNTIYF
>NA|TRBV3-1|TRBJ1-1
CASSPRGRGTEAFF
>NA|TRBV5-6|TRBJ2-5
CASSRDQKETQYF
>NA|TRBV30|TRBJ1-2
CAWSSQTAYGYTF
>NA|TRBV18|TRBJ2-5
CASSRYQETQYF
>NA|TRBV5-6|TRBJ2-1
CASSLGSHNEQFF
>NA|TRBV4-3|TRBJ2-5
CASSQDLDRGIQETQYF